The TCR beta chain under discussion was sequenced for a study of blood T cells in healthy people across ages. The germline V gene encodes CDR1 SGHTA and CDR2 FQGNSA. The CDR3 totals 16 residues. V shed 5 bases and J shed 7 bases, with 23 bases lying between them. This clonotype was counted between two and nine times. The second PCR ran roughly 7 to 12 cycles with a sample-barcoded 5' primer and J-beta primers. TCRdb processed the 5' RACE reads anew with MiXCR; each CDR3 protein has one entry. Of hundreds of thousands of distinct CDR3 sequences in the sample, 46% were seen once. Sequencing was done on a sample of blood. The clonotype comes from an elderly man in good health. The chain employs TRBV7-2 and TRBJ1-2, with D possibly being TRBD1 (6 bases). The CDR3 loop is CASSQLLQTGRSGYTF. CDR3 bases: TGTGCCAGCAGCCAATTATTACAAACAGGGAGGAGTGGCTACACCTTC.